This entry concerns a single T cell receptor (beta chain). The same CDR3 can be traced to other DNA sequences in this sample. The CDR3 extends over 15 amino acids. Germline V gene lookup returns CDR1 LNHDA and CDR2 SQIVND (reference sequence). J gave up 1 base and V 6 bases, and 6 bases lay outside the gene matches. Allocation to cohorts depended on clinical history reported by the participants. Before they entered the study, exposed participants had met a COVID-19 case within 2 weeks. Per the authors' pipeline: The authors estimated nucleated cell counts from reference gene primer amplification. The table came from immunoSEQ multiplex PCR; TCRdb's copy has only in-frame clones and leaves some out. V, J and clone size are those of that table, while D and trimming were read from the DNA. This sample yields 180,000 or so clones, of which 60% to 80% are seen a single time; roughly an eighth belongs to the top ten.

The data originate from a study of blood T cell repertoires in COVID-19. Study background: PBMCs, B-cell-depleted T cells, or T cells provided the cDNA or gDNA that made up the material.

This rearrangement joins TRBV19 to TRBJ2-1, with 7 bases aligning to TRBD1. Sequenced material: PBMCs or T cells enriched from blood (not recorded which). The clonotype was recovered from a man in his 60s who had been exposed to COVID-19. This CDR3 reads CASRPDRSSYNEQFF. In nucleotides, the CDR3 is TGTGCCAGTAGACCGGACAGGAGTTCCTACAATGAGCAGTTCTTC.